This is a list of T cell receptor beta chains from one sample in a study of blood T cell repertoires in COVID-19. Repertoires were generated with immunoSEQ multiplex PCR, while TCRdb's copy carries only in-frame clones and drops some. The profile shows 210,000 or so clones, about 88% of them singletons. The sequencing input was peripheral blood. Every receptor here comes from a woman in her thirties or forties who had recovered from COVID-19. CDR3s include the opening cysteine and the closing phenylalanine or tryptophan. The D gene is left open where the match is weak. Not every row has a clone size; where given, it reads once, few, many or a size class.

clone_size | j_call | d_call | v_call | cdr3_nt | cdr3_aa
NA | TRBJ2-7 | NA | TRBV7-2 | TGTGCCAGCAGCTTGGCTAACAGGTACGAGCAGTACTTC | CASSLANRYEQYF
NA | TRBJ2-1 | TRBD1 | TRBV11-3 | TGTGCCAGCAGCTTAGAATCCGGACAGGCTGGGGACAATGAGCAGTTCTTC | CASSLESGQAGDNEQFF
NA | TRBJ2-1 | TRBD2 | TRBV5-1 | TGCGCCAGCCGACCGACCGGGACTAGCGGGAATGAGCAGTTCTTC | CASRPTGTSGNEQFF
NA | TRBJ2-2 | NA | TRBV19 | TGTGCCAGTAGTATCCTAGGGGACACCGGGGAGCTGTTTTTT | CASSILGDTGELFF
NA | TRBJ1-2 | TRBD1 | TRBV28 | TGTGCCAGCAGTTCAGGACAGGGTGAAGGTTACTATGGCTACACCTTC | CASSSGQGEGYYGYTF
few | TRBJ2-6 | TRBD1 | TRBV4-1 | TGCGCCAGCAGCCCTGGGGACAGGGGCTCTGGGGCCAACGTCCTGACTTTC | CASSPGDRGSGANVLTF
once | TRBJ1-3 | NA | TRBV9 | TGTGCCAGCAGCGTAGGACAGAGTAGCTCTGGAAACACCATATATTTT | CASSVGQSSSGNTIYF
NA | TRBJ2-6 | TRBD1 | TRBV29-1 | TGCAGCGTAGGGACAGGGGAGTTAGCTGGGGCCAACGTCCTGACTTTC | CSVGTGELAGANVLTF
NA | TRBJ1-3 | TRBD1 | TRBV7-8 | TGTGCCAGCAGCTTAGGGACAGGGAGTGGAAACACCATATATTTT | CASSLGTGSGNTIYF
NA | TRBJ1-2 | NA | TRBV7-2 | TGTGCCAGCAGCTCCGACATAACAGGCTATGGCTACACCTTC | CASSSDITGYGYTF
few | TRBJ2-7 | TRBD2 | TRBV24-1 | TGTGCCACCATGGACCTAACTCTGACTAGCCAAGGCGAGCAGTACTTC | CATMDLTLTSQGEQYF
few | TRBJ1-1 | NA | TRBV19 | TGTGCCAGTAGTATAGATCAACTACAGGGTGAAGCTTTCTTT | CASSIDQLQGEAFF
NA | TRBJ2-1 | NA | TRBV3-1/TRBV3-2 | TGTGCCAGCAGCCATTCCGCCGGGACAAGACGTGAGCAGTTCTTC | CASSHSAGTRREQFF
few | TRBJ2-3 | TRBD1 | TRBV7-2 | TGTGCCAGCAGCTTATCAGGGGGCGCCGATACGCAGTATTTT | CASSLSGGADTQYF
NA | TRBJ1-5 | TRBD1 | TRBV19 | TGTGCCAGTAGGACAGGACAGGGGAAGGGTCAGCCCCAGCATTTT | CASRTGQGKGQPQHF
NA | TRBJ1-1 | NA | TRBV10-2 | TGCGCCAGCAGTGAGTGGGGGGGAACTGAAGCTTTCTTT | CASSEWGGTEAFF
NA | TRBJ2-5 | NA | TRBV9 | TGTGCCAGCAGCGGAGATCGGTTCCAGGGCCCGAAGACCCAGTACTTC | CASSGDRFQGPKTQYF
NA | TRBJ2-3 | TRBD2 | TRBV23-1 | TGCGCCAGCAGTCAACGCCCCGGCGGGAGGTCGGCAGATACGCAGTATTTT | CASSQRPGGRSADTQYF
NA | TRBJ2-1 | TRBD2 | TRBV3-1/TRBV3-2 | TGTGCCAGCAGCCAAGAGGTCCTTGGCGGGAGCTCCTACAATGAGCAGTTCTTC | CASSQEVLGGSSYNEQFF
once | TRBJ1-6 | TRBD1 | TRBV3-1/TRBV3-2 | TGTGCCAGCAGCCCCAACCCAGACAGGGTGGGCTCACCCCTCCACTTT | CASSPNPDRVGSPLHF
NA | TRBJ2-5 | TRBD2 | TRBV5-1 | TGCGCCAGCAGCTTGGGACTAGCGGAGACCCAGTACTTC | CASSLGLAETQYF
NA | TRBJ2-7 | TRBD1 | TRBV10-3 | TGTGCCATCAGTGGAACCGGGACAGGGGACTCCTACGAGCAGTACTTC | CAISGTGTGDSYEQYF
NA | TRBJ2-1 | NA | TRBV5-1 | TGCGCCAGCAGCTTGGCCCCGTTAGCTGACTACTCCTACAATGAGCAGTTCTTC | CASSLAPLADYSYNEQFF
once | TRBJ2-1 | NA | TRBV5-4 | TGTGCCAGCAGTATCGGAACTAGCCCTGGTGAGCAGTTCTTC | CASSIGTSPGEQFF
NA | TRBJ2-5 | NA | TRBV6-5 | TGTGCCAGCAGTTCCTATATAGGGGCAGAGACCCAGTACTTC | CASSSYIGAETQYF
NA | TRBJ1-1 | NA | TRBV6-5 | TGTGCCAGCAGTAAGCAGGGTGGGCACACTGAAGCTTTCTTT | CASSKQGGHTEAFF
NA | TRBJ1-5 | NA | TRBV7-8 | TGTGCCAGCAGTAACGTGCGGCGAGGAACCAATCAGCCCCAGCATTTT | CASSNVRRGTNQPQHF
NA | TRBJ2-1 | TRBD2 | TRBV19 | TGTGCCAGTAGGGGACTAGCGGGAGGGCCGTACAATGAGCAGTTCTTC | CASRGLAGGPYNEQFF
NA | TRBJ2-5 | TRBD2 | TRBV27 | TGTGCCAGCAGTTTAGGTAGCGGGAGACAAGAGACCCAGTACTTC | CASSLGSGRQETQYF
NA | TRBJ1-5 | TRBD1 | TRBV30 | TGTGCCTGGAGTGTACGGGACAGGGCTTTGAATCAGCCCCAGCATTTT | CAWSVRDRALNQPQHF
NA | TRBJ1-1 | TRBD1 | TRBV19 | TGTGCCAGTAACAGGGGACCGAACACTGAAGCTTTCTTT | CASNRGPNTEAFF
NA | TRBJ2-7 | TRBD2 | TRBV7-9 | TGTGCCAGCTTCTCGGGGTTCGGCAGTGGACTAGCGGGCCACTACGAGCAGTACTTC | CASFSGFGSGLAGHYEQYF